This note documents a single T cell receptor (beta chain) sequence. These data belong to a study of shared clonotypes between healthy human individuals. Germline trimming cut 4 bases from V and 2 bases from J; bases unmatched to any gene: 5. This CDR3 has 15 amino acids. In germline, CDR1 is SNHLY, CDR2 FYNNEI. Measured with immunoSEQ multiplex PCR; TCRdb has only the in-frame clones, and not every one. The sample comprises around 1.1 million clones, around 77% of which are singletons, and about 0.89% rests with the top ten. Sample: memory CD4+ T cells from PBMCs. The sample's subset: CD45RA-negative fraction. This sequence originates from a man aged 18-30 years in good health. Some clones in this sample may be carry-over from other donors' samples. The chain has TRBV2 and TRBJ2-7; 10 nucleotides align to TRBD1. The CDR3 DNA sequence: TGTGCCAGCAGTGCCGGACAGGGGGGGACCTACGAGCAGTACTTC. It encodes CASSAGQGGTYEQYF. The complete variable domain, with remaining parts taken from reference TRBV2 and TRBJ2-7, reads EPEVTQTPSHQVTQMGQEVILRCVPISNHLYFYWYRQILGQKVEFLVSFYNNEISEKSEIFDDQFSVERPDGSNFTLKIRSTKLEDSAMYFCASSAGQGGTYEQYFGPGTRLTVT.